These T cell receptor beta chains were read from a single sample in a study of cytomegalovirus exposure and HLA in healthy donors. Using immunoSEQ multiplex PCR, the repertoire was profiled, and TCRdb retains in-frame clones only, with some absent. The repertoire holds about 130,000 clones, with 74% as singletons. Material for sequencing was PBMCs. Every receptor here comes from a man in his late teens or twenties in good health and CMV-seropositive. Each CDR3 is given with its conserved first and last residue. Each record gives: J gene, clone size, V gene, CDR3 protein. Expanded clones are given a class, and other clones once, few, many or no size at all.

j_call: TRBJ1-5; clone_size: NA; v_call: TRBV30; cdr3_aa: CAWSFGQSNQPQHF
j_call: TRBJ2-5; clone_size: few; v_call: TRBV5-4; cdr3_aa: CASSGGMQAGQETQYF
j_call: TRBJ2-1; clone_size: NA; v_call: TRBV5-8; cdr3_aa: CASSQTSGRRSNEQFF
j_call: TRBJ1-1; clone_size: NA; v_call: TRBV2; cdr3_aa: CASRTEGGGLSRAFF
j_call: TRBJ2-7; clone_size: once; v_call: TRBV10-3; cdr3_aa: CAISIGLAGNNEQYF
j_call: TRBJ1-2; clone_size: few; v_call: TRBV15; cdr3_aa: CATGLSGRNGYTF
j_call: NA; clone_size: NA; v_call: TRBV7-3; cdr3_aa: CASSPYPSGLYEQYF
j_call: TRBJ1-1; clone_size: few; v_call: TRBV28; cdr3_aa: CASSTQGRDTEAFF
j_call: TRBJ2-1; clone_size: NA; v_call: TRBV7-2; cdr3_aa: CASSLAEGLASSYNEQFF
j_call: TRBJ2-2; clone_size: NA; v_call: TRBV6-1; cdr3_aa: CASRQGAPGAGELFF
j_call: TRBJ2-3; clone_size: NA; v_call: TRBV5-4; cdr3_aa: CASSLGLADTDTQYF
j_call: TRBJ1-2; clone_size: NA; v_call: TRBV19; cdr3_aa: CASSRTKNYGYTF
j_call: TRBJ1-1; clone_size: few; v_call: TRBV7-2; cdr3_aa: CASSLSGGTEAFF
j_call: TRBJ1-5; clone_size: NA; v_call: TRBV5-1; cdr3_aa: CASRAGSGNQPQHF
j_call: TRBJ2-1; clone_size: few; v_call: TRBV7-2; cdr3_aa: CASSSTVSGRGEQFF
j_call: TRBJ2-5; clone_size: NA; v_call: TRBV19; cdr3_aa: CASSISTSGGPRETQYF
j_call: TRBJ2-1; clone_size: NA; v_call: TRBV5-1; cdr3_aa: CASSLVGTASYNEQFF
j_call: TRBJ2-5; clone_size: NA; v_call: TRBV29-1; cdr3_aa: CSVDRQAIGTQYF
j_call: TRBJ2-7; clone_size: NA; v_call: TRBV18; cdr3_aa: CASSPERHNRAYF